This T cell receptor (beta chain) was identified during a study of control samples from healthy donors and cancer patients. TCRdb's table, derived via immunoSEQ multiplex PCR, lists solely in-frame clones and lacks some. The data show fewer than 200,000 clones, roughly 93% seen once. The receptor's source is a woman in her sixties or seventies in good health. Sequenced: blood.

The CDR3 loop reads CASSLDPFSNQPQHF. The CDR3 DNA sequence: TGTGCCAGCAGCTTGGATCCGTTTAGCAATCAGCCCCAGCATTTT. The V and J genes are TRBV5-6 and TRBJ1-5; no definite D call. The V end was cut by 0 bases, the J end by 0 bases, with 7 bases between. This CDR3 comprises 15 residues. Looked up from germline, CDR1 is SGHDT and CDR2 is YYEEEE.